This TCR beta chain derives from a study of blood T cells in healthy people across ages. The authors ran a second PCR of roughly 6 to 11 cycles using a sample-barcoded 5' primer and a J-beta primer mix. TCRdb used MiXCR to reprocess the 5' RACE reads, holding one entry per CDR3 protein. The data show around 990,000 distinct CDR3 sequences, with under 30% seen just once and about 0.72% held by the top ten. The table lists this clonotype with a few counts. CDR3 length: 12 amino acids. Germline V CDR1 and CDR2: SGHRS, YFSETQ. This same sample was also part of a study on T cells of mothers and their children.

Specimen: blood. The TCR was taken from a girl aged 2 to 9 in good health. The chain recombines TRBV5-1 with TRBJ2-5; D remains ambiguous. The end of the DNA fits TRBJ2-1 better, so the J call may be wrong. The CDR3 nucleotides read TGCGCCAGCAGCCTGGTTCCCCCTGAGCAGTTCTTC. The encoded protein is CASSLVPPEQFF.